These 21 T cell receptor beta chains were sequenced from one sample in a study of CD8 T cells in ankylosing spondylitis (dated by TCRdb to 2016 to 2017). Broad study findings and their caveats: Blood from ankylosing spondylitis patients appeared to be characterized by a TCR beta motif composed of roughly 8 highly homologous amino acid variants.

Libraries came from 5' RACE. Data came from an Illumina HiSeq 2500. TCRdb handled the public reads itself, with Q25 trimming in fastp and clone calling in MiXCR, and kept productive beta chains. CDR3 protein duplicates are merged, each entry listing the most common genes and DNA. In this sample the table shows about 800,000 distinct CDR3 sequences, roughly 10% of which occur a single time. The top ten clonotypes cover roughly 0.51% of the sample. For these receptors, no antigen is known. Sequenced input: blood, either unsorted or a sorted T cell fraction (not recorded which). The receptors here all came from a male donor with ankylosing spondylitis.

Ten or more counts support this clonotype. The V and J genes are TRBV20-1 and TRBJ2-7; D unclear. CDR3 size: 15 residues. Germline V gives CDR1 DFQATT, CDR2 SNEGSKA (reference sequence). The V and J ends lost 3 bases and 6 bases respectively, with 21 bases between them. In DNA, the CDR3 is TGCAGTGCTAGTACCCAGGCCCATTTTCGGTCCGAGCAGTACTTC. It is translated as CSASTQAHFRSEQYF.

This clonotype showed up just a few times. The CDR3 DNA follows: TGTGCCAGCAGTTACAGGGGTTTATGGACCGGGGAGCTGTTTTTT. The encoded protein is CASSYRGLWTGELFF. The chain recombines TRBV6-2 or TRBV6-3 with TRBJ2-2, with D maybe TRBD1 (5 bases). Trimming left V 2 bases short and J 5 bases short, with 12 bases between. The CDR3 is 15 residues long. The germline CDR1 and CDR2 sequences are MNHEY and SVGEGT.

There are many counts of this clonotype. J is TRBJ1-2 and V is TRBV29-1; TRBD1 matches at 7 bases. The CDR3 contains 17 residues. The germline CDR1 and CDR2 sequences are SQVTM and ANQGSEA. After removal of 1 base from V and 0 bases from J, the junction contained 11 bases not matched to a gene. CDR3 residues: CSVEATPGGRANYGYTF. CDR3 DNA: TGCAGCGTTGAAGCTACGCCAGGGGGTAGGGCTAACTATGGCTACACCTTC.

This clonotype was seen many times. V is TRBV5-1 and J is TRBJ2-7; 13 bases match TRBD2. Germline CDR1 is SGHRS and CDR2 is YFSETQ. V lost 4 bases, J lost 3 bases, and 4 bases stayed unmatched. The CDR3 runs 15 residues. The CDR3 spells CASSGGTSGNYEQYF. The CDR3 coding sequence is TGCGCCAGCAGCGGGGGGACTAGCGGGAACTACGAGCAGTACTTC.

The rearrangement joins TRBV6-5 to TRBJ2-5; D gene unclear. Germline CDR1 and CDR2: MNHEY and SVGAGI. The CDR3 contains 14 residues. The V and J ends lost 2 bases and 4 bases respectively, with 11 bases between them. This CDR3 reads CASSYRQRIETQYF. In DNA, the CDR3 is TGTGCCAGCAGTTACCGGCAGAGGATAGAGACCCAGTACTTC.

The chain uses TRBV20-1 and TRBJ2-7; weak D call: TRBD1 (5 bases). Trimming pared 3 bases from V and 2 bases from J, leaving 8 bases between. The germline V gene has CDR1 DFQATT and CDR2 SNEGSKA (reference sequence). This CDR3 has 12 amino acids. CDR3 loop: CSASPRAYEQYF. CDR3 coding DNA: TGCAGTGCTAGTCCCAGGGCCTACGAGCAGTACTTC.

This clonotype was picked up a small number of times. This sequence joins TRBV2 and TRBJ2-7; perhaps TRBD1 as D (6 bases). The CDR3 runs to 13 residues. V was trimmed by 5 bases and J by 4 bases, leaving 12 bases between them. The germline CDR1 and CDR2 sequences are SNHLY and FYNNEI. Here the CDR3 reads CASSWTVGYEQYF. The CDR3 DNA sequence: TGTGCCAGCAGTTGGACAGTGGGTTACGAGCAGTACTTC.

This clonotype was detected only a few times. The V gene is TRBV21-1, the J gene TRBJ1-3; TRBD1 reflects the table's D call only, with no check against the DNA. TRBV21-1 is termed a pseudogene. The CDR3 totals 17 residues. CDR3 loop: CASSSGTGRLSGNTIYF. CDR3 nucleotides: TGTGCCAGCAGCAGCGGGACAGGGAGACTCTCTGGAAACACCATATATTTT.

This sequence joins TRBV20-1 and TRBJ1-2; perhaps TRBD1 as D (5 bases). V gave up 6 bases and J gave up 0 bases, with 14 bases separating them. This CDR3 is built from 14 residues. Germline V CDR1 and CDR2: DFQATT, SNEGSKA (reference sequence). CDR3 amino acids: CSAALTGANYGYTF. CDR3 in DNA: TGCAGTGCGGCCCTTACGGGGGCTAACTATGGCTACACCTTC.

This rearrangement joins TRBV9 to TRBJ2-7; D gene uncertain. Germline CDR1 is SGDLS and CDR2 is YYNGEE. V was pared by 0 bases and J by 2 bases, with 9 bases between. The CDR3 runs 14 residues. CDR3 nucleotide sequence: TGTGCCAGCAGCGTAGAGCCCAGCGCCTACGAGCAGTACTTC. Translating it yields CASSVEPSAYEQYF.

Concerning this clonotype: The junction departs from the called germline gene at one end, perhaps through a read error. The CDR3: CASSPDLTGIGYEQYF. The CDR3 DNA is TGTGCTAGCAGCCCTGACCTGACAGGGATCGGCTACGAGCAGTACTTC. This chain links TRBV7-7 with TRBJ2-7; TRBD1 matches at 7 bases. The CDR3 totals 16 residues. Germline V gene data show CDR1 as SSHAT and CDR2 as FNYEAQ (reference sequence). The variable domain in full, with the rest retrieved from reference TRBV7-7 and TRBJ2-7, is GAGVSQSPRYKVTKRGQDVTLRCDPISSHATLYWYQQALGQGPEFLTYFNYEAQPDKSGLPSDRFSAERPEGSISTLTIQRTEQRDSAMYRCASSPDLTGIGYEQYFGPGTRLTVT.

This clonotype was observed many times. This rearrangement joins TRBV5-1 to TRBJ1-2, with D perhaps TRBD1 (5 bases). The ends were cut back, 4 bases at V and 4 bases at J, with 11 bases in the middle. CDR3 length: 13 amino acids. In germline, CDR1 is SGHRS, CDR2 YFSETQ. The CDR3, as DNA: TGCGCCAGCAGCCAACAGGTCGCCTATGGCTACACCTTC. Translation gives CASSQQVAYGYTF.

The chain links TRBV9 to TRBJ1-2; TRBD1 might be the D (5 bases). The germline gives CDR1 SGDLS, CDR2 YYNGEE. CDR3 length equals 15 residues. V shed 6 bases and J shed 8 bases, with 23 bases lying between them. CDR3 bases: TGTGCCAGCACCCGAGCTGGGGGGGGATCAAGAGGCTACACCTTC. Amino acid sequence: CASTRAGGGSRGYTF.

This clonotype was seen ten or more times. This chain joins TRBV20-1 and TRBJ2-1, with 12 bases matching TRBD2. The ends lost 6 bases at V and 3 bases at J; junction bases unmatched: 3. This CDR3 has 14 residues. The germline gives CDR1 DFQATT, CDR2 SNEGSKA (reference sequence). The DNA for the CDR3 is TGCAGTGCCCTGACTAGCGGGGGCTACAATGAGCAGTTCTTC. Its translation is CSALTSGGYNEQFF.

The gene calls are TRBV29-1 and TRBJ1-2; D possibly corresponds to TRBD1 (5 bases). Germline V CDR1 and CDR2: SQVTM, ANQGSEA. This CDR3 is 13 amino acids long. The ends were cut back, 5 bases at V and 1 base at J, with 11 bases in the middle. The CDR3 protein is CSVTDRLNYGYTF. The CDR3 DNA follows: TGCAGCGTTACCGACAGACTTAACTATGGCTACACCTTC.

This chain joins TRBV5-6 and TRBJ2-2; D might be TRBD2 (5 bases). Germline CDR1 and CDR2: SGHDT and YYEEEE. The CDR3 runs to 15 residues. V was shortened by 4 bases and J by 6 bases, with 16 bases between the two germline ends. The CDR3 protein is CASSRPPGSSGELFF. The CDR3 nucleotides are TGTGCCAGCAGCCGCCCGCCGGGGTCGTCCGGGGAGCTGTTTTTT.

Only a few counts were recorded for this clonotype. The rearrangement joins TRBV9 to TRBJ1-3; no firm D call. V was cut by 0 bases and J by 2 bases, with 9 bases left in between. The CDR3 length is 15 residues. Germline CDR1 reads SGDLS; CDR2 reads YYNGEE. CDR3: CASSVVGSTGNTIYF. The CDR3 DNA reads TGTGCCAGCAGCGTAGTCGGCAGTACTGGAAACACCATATATTTT.

The chain joins TRBV5-6 to TRBJ2-2, with a weak D call TRBD2 (5 bases). CDR3 length: 14 residues. Germline V CDR1 and CDR2: SGHDT, YYEEEE. Trimming cost V 3 bases and J 5 bases, with 11 bases left between them. This chain's CDR3 is CASSYLTRTGELFF. As DNA, the CDR3 is TGTGCCAGCAGCTACCTCACTAGGACCGGGGAGCTGTTTTTT. Variable domain in full (rest from reference TRBV5-6 and TRBJ2-2): DAGVTQSPTHLIKTRGQQVTLRCSPKSGHDTVSWYQQALGQGPQFIFQYYEEEERQRGNFPDRFSGHQFPNYSSELNVNALLLGDSALYLCASSYLTRTGELFFGEGSRLTVL.

This rearrangement joins TRBV20-1 to TRBJ1-1; 9 bases agree with TRBD1. CDR1 DFQATT and CDR2 SNEGSKA come from the germline V gene (reference sequence). The length of the CDR3 is 14 residues. CDR3 in DNA: TGCAGCGCGACGGGACAGGGCCAGTACACTGAAGCTTTCTTT. Its protein product is CSATGQGQYTEAFF.

This clonotype was seen many times. This rearrangement joins TRBV6-5 to TRBJ2-2; 9 positions match TRBD1. The germline gives CDR1 MNHEY, CDR2 SVGAGI. There are 14 residues in the CDR3. Losses at the gene ends were 1 base for V and 8 bases for J; bases not matched to a gene: 2. The CDR3 here is CASSYLGQGGELFF. The CDR3 DNA follows: TGTGCCAGCAGTTACTTGGGACAGGGAGGGGAGCTGTTTTTT.

CDR3 nucleotides: TGTGCCAGCAGCCCTTTACTATTTTCCGGGACAGGGTCCTACGAGCAGTACTTC. It is translated as CASSPLLFSGTGSYEQYF. The J gene is TRBJ2-7, the V gene TRBV3-1; TRBD1 aligns across 9 bases. J lost 1 base, V lost 4 bases, and 14 bases had no gene match. Germline loops: CDR1 LGHDT, CDR2 YNNKEL (reference sequence). This CDR3 contains 18 residues.